The 27 T cell receptor beta chains in this list originate from one sample, sequenced in a study of blood T cell repertoires in COVID-19. Sequenced by immunoSEQ multiplex PCR; TCRdb stores in-frame clones only, minus some. The profile covers over 100,000 clones, with 92% appearing a single time and more than 1.5% taken by the ten largest. Sample: peripheral blood. These TCRs come from a woman in her forties or fifties with COVID-19, enrolled during active disease.

In DNA form, the CDR3 reads TGTGCCAGTAGTATGATAGACAGCGCCAAAAACATTCAGTACTTC. Its translation is CASSMIDSAKNIQYF. V and J are TRBV19 and TRBJ2-4; D is perhaps TRBD1 (5 bases). V was clipped by 3 bases and J by 1 base, with 10 bases between them. CDR1 is LNHDA and CDR2 is SQIVND in the germline V gene (reference sequence). This CDR3 is built from 15 residues.

CDR3 coding DNA: TGTGCCAGCAGTTACAAGGGAGCTGGAAACACCATATATTTT. Translated, it gives CASSYKGAGNTIYF. The gene calls are TRBV6-2 or TRBV6-3 and TRBJ1-3; D gene unclear. The germline V gene has CDR1 MNHEY and CDR2 SVGEGT. V lost 2 bases and J lost 2, with 7 bases in between. This CDR3 has 14 residues.

The rearrangement links TRBV9 to TRBJ2-5, with D maybe TRBD1 (6 bases). Germline V lookup: CDR1 SGDLS, CDR2 YYNGEE. The CDR3 has 12 residues. V lost 5 bases to trimming and J lost 3 bases, with 8 bases between them. The CDR3 here is CASSYREETQYF. DNA for the CDR3: TGTGCCAGCAGTTACAGGGAAGAGACCCAGTACTTC.

This clone turned up a few times. The J gene is TRBJ2-1, the V gene TRBV21-1; TRBD1, as called in the table, went unchecked against the DNA. TRBV21-1 is listed as a pseudogene. The CDR3 contains 19 residues. The CDR3 reads CASSKARDQGPSVSNEQFF. CDR3 in DNA: TGTGCCAGCAGCAAAGCCCGGGATCAGGGGCCGTCCGTGTCCAATGAGCAGTTCTTC.

CDR3 in amino acids: CASSLTPRGTNEKLFF. The CDR3 DNA reads TGCGCCAGCAGCTTGACGCCCCGGGGAACTAATGAAAAACTGTTTTTT. The chain is built from TRBV5-1 and TRBJ1-4; no definite D call. The V end lost 1 base, the J end lost 1 base, and 11 bases lay between the germline ends. The CDR3 runs 16 residues. Germline-derived CDR1 and CDR2 are SGHRS and YFSETQ.

The chain employs TRBV15 and TRBJ2-1, with D possibly matching TRBD2 (5 bases). V lost 1 base, J lost 0 bases, and 22 bases lay in between. This CDR3 region has 20 residues. CDR1 LNHNV and CDR2 YYDKDF come from the germline V gene (reference sequence). The CDR3 DNA reads TGTGCCACCAGCAGAGGAGGAGGATTGGCTACCCGGAGCTCCTACAATGAGCAGTTCTTC. Translation gives CATSRGGGLATRSSYNEQFF.

This chain connects TRBV19 to TRBJ1-2; D unresolved. The CDR3 is made up of 13 amino acids. Trimming pared 4 bases from V and 6 bases from J, leaving 12 bases between. Per germline, CDR1 LNHDA and CDR2 SQIVND (reference sequence). CDR3 protein: CASSTDTLDGYTF. The CDR3 DNA is TGTGCCAGTAGTACAGACACTCTGGATGGCTACACCTTC. The whole variable domain, filled in from reference TRBV19 and TRBJ1-2, reads DGGITQSPKYLFRKEGQNVTLSCEQNLNHDAMYWYRQDPGQGLRLIYYSQIVNDFQKGDIAEGYSVSREKKESFPLTVTSAQKNPTAFYLCASSTDTLDGYTFGSGTRLTVV.

The V gene is TRBV28, the J gene TRBJ1-5; 8 bases match TRBD1. The CDR3 is 15 amino acids. V shed 5 bases and J 5 bases; nucleotides not matched to a gene: 8. Germline V gene data show CDR1 as MDHEN and CDR2 as SYDVKM. Written as DNA, the CDR3 is TGTGCCAGCAGTCCTCGACAGGGGTTATATCAGCCCCAGCATTTT. As protein: CASSPRQGLYQPQHF. The variable domain in full, with the rest retrieved from reference TRBV28 and TRBJ1-5, is DVKVTQSSRYLVKRTGEKVFLECVQDMDHENMFWYRQDPGLGLRLIYFSYDVKMKEKGDIPEGYSVSREKKERFSLILESASTNQTSMYLCASSPRQGLYQPQHFGDGTRLSIL.

This sequence joins TRBV3-1 (or the pseudogene TRBV3-2) and TRBJ2-5, with D possibly TRBD2 on 5 matching bases. The germline V gene encodes CDR1 LGHDT and CDR2 YNNKEL (reference sequence). CDR3 length: 14 amino acids. Trimming cost V 4 bases and J 1 base, with 10 bases left between them. The CDR3 here is CASSLRTRQETQYF. Here the CDR3 DNA reads TGTGCCAGCAGCCTCAGGACTCGCCAAGAGACCCAGTACTTC.

This chain uses TRBV27 with TRBJ1-1; perhaps TRBD1 as D (5 bases). V was trimmed by 3 bases and J by 3 bases, leaving 11 bases between them. The germline V gene has CDR1 MNHEY and CDR2 SMNVEV (reference sequence). The CDR3 is 14 amino acids. The CDR3 sequence: CASSFSRDYTEAFF. The DNA for the CDR3 is TGTGCCAGCAGTTTTAGCAGGGACTACACTGAAGCTTTCTTT.

V gene TRBV6-5 combines with J gene TRBJ1-2; 8 bases fit TRBD1. The CDR3 length is 14 residues. V lost 6 bases and J lost 4; bases outside the gene matches: 7. Germline CDR1 MNHEY, CDR2 SVGAGI. This CDR3 reads CASRFQGAGYGYTF. DNA for the CDR3: TGTGCCAGCAGATTCCAGGGGGCTGGCTATGGCTACACCTTC.

The genes are TRBV4-2 and TRBJ2-3; 7 nucleotides line up with TRBD2. The CDR3 is 16 residues long. Germline V lookup: CDR1 LGHNA, CDR2 YNFKEQ. Trimming cost V 4 bases and J 4 bases; bases outside gene matches: 11. CDR3 DNA: TGTGCCAGCAGCCTCCCGGGGCGGGGGAACCCAGATACGCAGTATTTT. Translation: CASSLPGRGNPDTQYF.

The chain has TRBV11-3 and TRBJ2-5; D remains unclear. Trimming shortened V by 5 bases and J by 2 bases, and 15 bases separated the two germline ends. Germline CDR1 and CDR2: SGHNT and YENEEA. The CDR3 contains 15 residues. The CDR3 DNA reads TGTGCCAGCAGCCCCCCCGGCGGCCCTCAAGAGACCCAGTACTTC. This gives the protein CASSPPGGPQETQYF.

The rearrangement uses TRBV5-1 and TRBJ1-2; perhaps TRBD1 as D (5 bases). Trimming removed 4 bases at V and 4 bases at J, with 20 bases between. This CDR3 region has 16 residues. Germline V gives CDR1 SGHRS, CDR2 YFSETQ. CDR3 sequence (DNA): TGCGCCAGCAGCGAATACCGGGACTTAGCATCCTATGGCTACACCTTC. Translated: CASSEYRDLASYGYTF.

The chain employs TRBV18 and TRBJ1-5; D not resolved. The CDR3 is 14 residues long. The V gene's germline CDR1 is KGHSH and CDR2 LQKENI. The V gene lost 1 base and the J gene lost 6 bases, with 10 bases spanning the gap. CDR3 sequence reads: CASSPQTGIQPQHF. In DNA, the CDR3 is TGTGCCAGCTCACCACAGACGGGGATTCAGCCCCAGCATTTT.

The rearrangement joins TRBV19 to TRBJ1-2; weak D call: TRBD1 (6 bases). With 3 bases removed from V and 3 bases from J, the gap between germline ends came to 20 bases. The germline V gene has CDR1 LNHDA and CDR2 SQIVND (reference sequence). This CDR3 is 17 amino acids long. As DNA, the CDR3 is TGTGCCAGTAGTATCTCCACCGGGACACCCGTCTACTATGGCTACACCTTC. Translation gives CASSISTGTPVYYGYTF.

This rearrangement joins TRBV27 to TRBJ1-1; D is unclear. The CDR3 is made up of 13 amino acids. CDR1 MNHEY and CDR2 SMNVEV come from the germline V gene (reference sequence). The germline V and J ends were trimmed by 8 bases and 4 bases, with 14 bases remaining between them. The CDR3 region is CASSAPGFTEAFF. The CDR3 bases are TGTGCCAGCTCCGCCCCGGGGTTCACTGAAGCTTTCTTT.

This clone showed up just once. The genes are TRBV30 and TRBJ1-2; TRBD1 aligns across 9 bases. J was trimmed by 5 bases and V by 5 bases; bases with no gene match: 15. The CDR3 has 16 amino acids. Germline CDR1 and CDR2: GTSNPN and SVGIG (reference sequence). The CDR3 coding sequence is TGTGCCTGGGGTTCCGGAAGGGGACAGGGACAATATGGCTACACCTTC. Residues: CAWGSGRGQGQYGYTF.

The chain carries TRBV7-6 and TRBJ1-1; TRBD1 matches 9 bases. From germline, CDR1 is SGHVS and CDR2 FNYEAQ. After removal of 5 bases from V and 7 bases from J, the junction contained 5 bases not matched to a gene. The CDR3 consists of 13 residues. The CDR3 sequence: CASSLGQGGEAFF. CDR3 in DNA: TGTGCCAGCAGCCTGGGACAGGGAGGTGAAGCTTTCTTT.

The chain links TRBV4-3 to TRBJ2-7, with D possibly being TRBD1 (6 bases). V lost 4 bases to trimming and J lost 7 bases, with 20 bases between them. This CDR3 contains 15 residues. Germline CDR1 is LGHNA and CDR2 is YSLEER. DNA of the CDR3: TGCGCCAGCAGCCCTCAAGTACAGGGTCAGGGGGAGCAGTACTTC. Translation: CASSPQVQGQGEQYF.

The sample holds one count of this clone. V gene TRBV11-2 combines with J gene TRBJ2-3; 10 bases agree with TRBD1. There are 16 residues in the CDR3. J lost 3 bases, V lost 0 bases, and 3 bases had no gene match. The V gene's germline CDR1 is SGHAT and CDR2 FQNNGV. CDR3 coding DNA: TGTGCCAGCAGCTTAGACCCGGGACAGGGGACAGATACGCAGTATTTT. It is translated as CASSLDPGQGTDTQYF.

The chain recombines TRBV7-2 with TRBJ2-3; TRBD2 matches at 10 bases. The CDR3 covers 17 residues. Germline V gives CDR1 SGHTA, CDR2 FQGNSA. The junction had 11 bases not matched to a gene; V was cut back by 8 bases and J by 0 bases. In DNA, the CDR3 is TGTGCCAGCGGTCTTAGCGGGGGGCTTTCTAGCACAGATACGCAGTATTTT. Protein: CASGLSGGLSSTDTQYF.

CDR3 sequence reads: CASSSAGQGNGYTF. The CDR3 DNA is TGTGCCAGCAGCTCTGCGGGACAGGGGAACGGCTACACCTTC. J is TRBJ1-2 and V is TRBV5-5; 10 bases are a match to TRBD1. This CDR3 has 14 residues. The V segment lost 3 bases and the J segment 8 bases; nucleotides outside the gene matches: 7. Germline loops: CDR1 SGHKS, CDR2 YYEKEE (reference sequence). Filled out from reference TRBV5-5 and TRBJ1-2, the complete variable domain reads DAGVTQSPTHLIKTRGQQVTLRCSPISGHKSVSWYQQVLGQGPQFIFQYYEKEERGRGNFPDRFSARQFPNYSSELNVNALLLGDSALYLCASSSAGQGNGYTFGSGTRLTVV.

This chain joins TRBV20-1 and TRBJ2-7; D unresolved. There are 11 residues in the CDR3. CDR1 is DFQATT, CDR2 SNEGSKA, per germline (reference sequence). V was clipped by 4 bases and J by 3 bases, with 7 bases between them. The chain's CDR3 is CSATQFYEQYV. Written as DNA, the CDR3 is TGCAGTGCTACGCAGTTCTACGAGCAGTACGTC.

The chain has TRBV19 and TRBJ2-3; TRBD2 is a possible D gene (6 bases). Between the trimmed V and J ends, which lost 6 bases and 5 bases, there was a span of 12 bases. Germline CDR1 and CDR2: LNHDA and SQIVND (reference sequence). The CDR3 contains 13 residues. The CDR3 DNA sequence: TGTGCCAGTAGGCGACTAGGGGAAGATACGCAGTATTTT. Protein sequence: CASRRLGEDTQYF.

The chain combines TRBV5-3 with TRBJ1-1; 7 bases map to TRBD1. TRBV5-3 counts as an open reading frame of uncertain function. Germline trimming cut 0 bases from V and 0 bases from J; bases unmatched to any gene: 8. This CDR3 has 17 amino acids. CDR3 residues: CARSLGGTDPMNTEAFF. As DNA, the CDR3 is TGTGCCAGAAGCTTGGGGGGGACAGACCCCATGAACACTGAAGCTTTCTTT.

The V call is TRBV27, the J call TRBJ2-7; TRBD1 matches 8 bases. This CDR3 comprises 11 residues. The germline gives CDR1 MNHEY, CDR2 SMNVEV (reference sequence). J lost 3 bases, V lost 9 bases, and 1 base had no gene match. The CDR3 DNA reads TGTGCCAGGACAGGGGACTACGAGCAGTACGTC. Protein product: CARTGDYEQYV.